The clone carrying this T cell receptor (beta chain) was observed once. Its antigen remains unknown. 5'RACE with constant-segment primers yielded barcoded, UMI-tagged TCR alpha and TCR beta cDNA libraries. TCRdb re-analysed the 5' RACE reads in MiXCR, keeping a single row per CDR3 protein. Of more than 110,000 distinct CDR3 sequences in the sample, about 14% were seen once. These data are taken from a study of T-cell memory formation after mild COVID-19. Study information: Largely donor-specific TCR clusters were found.

This CDR3 is 12 amino acids long. The V end lost 10 bases, the J end lost 8 bases, and 15 bases lay between the germline ends. The germline CDR1 and CDR2 sequences are PRHDT and FYEKMQ (reference sequence). Study-level points and caveats: Contracting CD4+ clones were located mainly in CM and EM, and CD8+ clones in EMRA. Memory cells collected pre-infection included some clones that later responded, suggesting cross-reactive memory joined.

This clonotype originated in an adult woman who had mild COVID-19 (a few samples of this study predate the infection). Cell type and time point are not known. Source material: PBMCs or a T cell subset sorted from them (not recorded which). The rearrangement links TRBV13 to TRBJ1-3; no clear D gene. The CDR3 nucleotides are TGTGCCACCCGGACTGGTCTAGACACCATATATTTT. This translates into CATRTGLDTIYF.